A single sample is the source of the 24 T cell receptor beta chains below, sequenced in a study of T-cell reconstitution after alpha-beta-depleted transplantation in children (dated by TCRdb to the mid-2010s). The label giving this sample's treatment or condition can be read as: allogeneic hematopoietic cell transplantation with graft depleted of TCRalphabeta T cells and CD19 B cells. Libraries were built with PCR. Data came from an Illumina HiSeq 2500. Molecular barcoding was employed in the preparation of TCR libraries, with unique molecular identifiers being used to normalize TCRbeta repertoire quantification. The raw public data were reprocessed by TCRdb itself: fastp quality trimming at Q25, MiXCR clonotype calling, in-frame beta chains only. Every CDR3 protein is listed once, alongside the most common genes and DNA of its rows. This sample is represented by approximately 230,000 distinct CDR3 sequences; more than 20% of them were singletons. Around 4.8% of the sample goes to the ten largest clones.

The material sequenced was PBMCs, mostly from graft donor cells, taken 360 days after TCRalphabeta/CD19-depleted stem cell transplant. All receptors derive from a female patient aged 2-9 years who had a stem cell transplant for congenital amegakaryocytic thrombocytopenia, so the T cells may come from the graft donor.

In this sample, this clonotype turned up a few times. The V gene is TRBV28, the J gene TRBJ1-1; 8 bases agree with TRBD1. The CDR3 sequence is 17 residues long. J lost 4 bases, V lost 8 bases, and 18 bases had no gene match. CDR1 and CDR2 (germline): MDHEN, SYDVKM. The CDR3 loop reads CASCISGGLSGCTEAFF. DNA of the CDR3: TGTGCCAGCTGTATATCAGGGGGCCTTTCTGGGTGCACTGAAGCTTTCTTT. Drawing the rest from reference TRBV28 and TRBJ1-1, the complete variable domain is DVKVTQSSRYLVKRTGEKVFLECVQDMDHENMFWYRQDPGLGLRLIYFSYDVKMKEKGDIPEGYSVSREKKERFSLILESASTNQTSMYLCASCISGGLSGCTEAFFGQGTRLTVV.

The rearrangement joins TRBV7-9 to TRBJ2-2; D is undetermined. Per the germline V gene, CDR1 is SEHNR and CDR2 is FQNEAQ (reference sequence). Trimming left V 2 bases short and J 10 bases short, with 11 bases between. The CDR3 extends over 13 amino acids. CDR3 sequence: CASSLIGLVELFF. Here the CDR3 DNA reads TGTGCCAGCAGCTTAATTGGGTTGGTGGAGCTGTTTTTT.

The table lists this clonotype with a few counts. This chain links TRBV11-2 with TRBJ2-1; 9 bases match TRBD2. The CDR3 consists of 13 residues. V lost 1 base and J lost 9; bases outside the gene matches: 1. Germline V gives CDR1 SGHAT, CDR2 FQNNGV. This chain's CDR3 is CASSLVLAGEQFF. The CDR3 nucleotides are TGTGCCAGCAGCTTAGTACTAGCGGGTGAGCAGTTCTTC.

This chain links TRBV7-9 with TRBJ2-2; unclear D gene. The V and J ends lost 7 bases and 0 bases respectively, with 9 bases between them. CDR3 length equals 14 residues. CDR1 is SEHNR and CDR2 is FQNEAQ in the germline V gene (reference sequence). Here the CDR3 reads CASKDRTNTGELFF. DNA for the CDR3: TGTGCCAGCAAGGACCGGACGAACACCGGGGAGCTGTTTTTT.

The V call is TRBV20-1, the J call TRBJ2-1; 10 nucleotides line up with TRBD2. V trimming: 7 bases; J trimming: 6 bases; junction bases outside the gene matches: 12. In germline, CDR1 is DFQATT, CDR2 SNEGSKA (reference sequence). This CDR3 spans 15 amino acids. The CDR3 DNA reads as TGCAGTGTCGGACTATCGGCTAGCGGGGGCAATGAGCAGTTCTTC. It specifies CSVGLSASGGNEQFF.

This chain uses TRBV7-2 with TRBJ1-4, with a weak D call TRBD1 (5 bases). V lost 8 bases, J lost 6 bases, and 10 bases lay in between. In germline, CDR1 is SGHTA, CDR2 FQGNSA. The CDR3 runs to 12 residues. CDR3 sequence: CASARADEKLFF. The DNA of the CDR3 is TGTGCCAGCGCCAGGGCCGATGAAAAACTGTTTTTT.

This clonotype was seen more than once but under ten times. This sequence joins TRBV7-9 and TRBJ2-5; D might be TRBD1 (5 bases). The V gene's germline CDR1 is SEHNR and CDR2 FQNEAQ (reference sequence). The germline V and J ends were trimmed by 1 base and 1 base, with 13 bases remaining between them. The CDR3 is 16 amino acids. The CDR3 nucleotides read TGTGCCAGCAGCTTAGGGACACAGAGGCCCCAAGAGACCCAGTACTTC. It yields the protein CASSLGTQRPQETQYF.

This clonotype was seen only a few times. The V and J genes are TRBV6-2 or TRBV6-3 and TRBJ2-7; D is unresolved. Germline CDR1 reads MNHEY; CDR2 reads SVGEGT. Trimming pared 5 bases from V and 4 bases from J, leaving 12 bases between. This CDR3 has 13 amino acids. The CDR3 here is CASSPPLGYEQYF. The CDR3, as DNA: TGTGCCAGCAGTCCTCCCCTTGGGTACGAGCAGTACTTC.

The rearrangement uses TRBV5-1 and TRBJ1-6; 10 bases match TRBD1. CDR1 and CDR2 from the germline V gene are SGHRS and YFSETQ. There are 14 residues in the CDR3. J gave up 7 bases and V 6 bases, and 4 bases lay outside the gene matches. CDR3 loop: CASTLGQGNSPLHF. Written as DNA, the CDR3 is TGCGCCAGCACCCTGGGACAGGGGAATTCACCCCTCCACTTT.

In this sample, this clonotype turned up a few times. The rearrangement uses TRBV13 and TRBJ1-6, with 7 bases lining up with TRBD1. The germline V gene has CDR1 PRHDT and CDR2 FYEKMQ (reference sequence). This CDR3 is 15 amino acids long. The ends lost 5 bases at V and 9 bases at J; junction bases unmatched: 10. The CDR3 sequence is CASSRQGEYGSPLHF. The CDR3 DNA reads as TGTGCCAGCAGCCGTCAGGGGGAGTATGGTTCACCCCTCCACTTT.

The chain joins TRBV6-7 to TRBJ2-5; 13 positions match TRBD2. TRBV6-7 is designated an ORF whose function remains uncertain. J lost 5 bases, V lost 8 bases, and 20 bases had no gene match. The CDR3 contains 19 residues. CDR3 protein: CASLLGGWTSGRISETQYF. The CDR3 DNA reads as TGTGCCAGCCTCCTGGGGGGATGGACTAGCGGGAGAATTTCTGAGACCCAGTACTTC.

The chain couples TRBV20-1 to TRBJ2-7, with 8 bases matching TRBD2. Unmatched junction bases numbered 6, after V lost 1 base and J lost 1 base. CDR1 and CDR2 (germline): DFQATT, SNEGSKA (reference sequence). This CDR3 comprises 15 residues. CDR3 region: CSARVAGKWSYEQYF. For the CDR3, the DNA is TGCAGTGCTAGAGTAGCGGGAAAATGGTCCTACGAGCAGTACTTC.

The chain links TRBV6-1 to TRBJ1-6, with no clear D. The V end lost 6 bases, the J end lost 10 bases, and 13 bases lay between the germline ends. This CDR3 contains 13 residues. Germline CDR1 is MNHNS and CDR2 is SASEGT. CDR3 sequence (DNA): TGTGCCAGCAGGGCGGGAATGGGATCACCCCTCCACTTT. Protein: CASRAGMGSPLHF.

A few counts support this clonotype. The rearrangement links TRBV24-1 to TRBJ2-1; tentatively, D is TRBD1 (6 bases). The CDR3 consists of 17 residues. The germline CDR1 and CDR2 sequences are KGHDR and SFDVKD. Between the trimmed V and J ends, which lost 11 bases and 8 bases, there was a span of 30 bases. Here the CDR3 DNA reads TGTGCCAACCAACTGTCAAAGGGGACACCCTCTGTGGATGAGCAGTTCTTC. Residues: CANQLSKGTPSVDEQFF.

The chain has TRBV12-3 or TRBV12-4 and TRBJ2-2, with D possibly being TRBD2 (6 bases). The CDR3 runs to 17 residues. The V end was cut by 3 bases, the J end by 6 bases, with 20 bases between. The CDR3 DNA sequence: TGTGCCAGCAGTTTCTTTTCGGCAGGGAGGATCCCCGGGGAGCTGTTTTTT. It yields the protein CASSFFSAGRIPGELFF.

The chain combines TRBV20-1 with TRBJ2-2, with 10 bases lining up with TRBD1. V lost 3 bases and J lost 6; bases outside the gene matches: 4. The CDR3 spans 14 residues. Germline lookup yields CDR1 DFQATT and CDR2 SNEGSKA (reference sequence). CDR3 amino acids: CSARGQGFSGELFF. In DNA form, the CDR3 reads TGCAGTGCTAGGGGACAGGGGTTCTCCGGGGAGCTGTTTTTT.

This clonotype was found a few times. This chain links TRBV24-1 with TRBJ2-5, with TRBD2 matching 14 bases. J lost 5 bases, V lost 3 bases, and 4 bases had no gene match. The CDR3 is made up of 16 amino acids. Germline V gene lookup returns CDR1 KGHDR and CDR2 SFDVKD. The CDR3 nucleotides are TGTGCCACCAGTGATCCCGGACTAGCGGGAGGCGAGACCCAGTACTTC. This encodes CATSDPGLAGGETQYF.

This clonotype has a handful of counts. This rearrangement joins TRBV5-1 to TRBJ2-3; D could derive from TRBD1 or TRBD2 (5 bases each). Germline V gene lookup returns CDR1 SGHRS and CDR2 YFSETQ. CDR3 size: 16 residues. With 0 bases removed from V and 6 bases from J, the gap between germline ends came to 17 bases. The CDR3 DNA reads as TGCGCCAGCAGCTTGGCTGGTACCCCCGAGGGGGATACGCAGTATTTT. Translation: CASSLAGTPEGDTQYF. Combining the CDR3 with reference TRBV5-1 and TRBJ2-3 gives the whole variable domain KAGVTQTPRYLIKTRGQQVTLSCSPISGHRSVSWYQQTPGQGLQFLFEYFSETQRNKGNFPGRFSGRQFSNSRSEMNVSTLELGDSALYLCASSLAGTPEGDTQYFGPGTRLTVL.

This chain joins TRBV27 and TRBJ2-7; the match to TRBD2 covers 10 bases. V shed 6 bases and J 5 bases; nucleotides not matched to a gene: 7. This CDR3 has 14 residues. Germline CDR1 and CDR2: MNHEY and SMNVEV (reference sequence). CDR3 region: CASSLAGVWHEQYF. CDR3 DNA sequence: TGTGCCAGCAGCCTAGCGGGAGTTTGGCACGAGCAGTACTTC.

This clonotype was seen many times. V is TRBV15 and J is TRBJ1-1, with D unresolved. CDR1 is LNHNV, CDR2 YYDKDF, per germline (reference sequence). V was cut by 0 bases and J by 4 bases, with 6 bases left in between. The CDR3 is 13 residues long. Written as DNA, the CDR3 is TGTGCCACCAGCAGAGATCGTCGCACTGAAGCTTTCTTT. This translates into CATSRDRRTEAFF.

J is TRBJ1-1 and V is TRBV29-1, with 7 bases lining up with TRBD1. Germline assignment: CDR1 SQVTM and CDR2 ANQGSEA. V lost 5 bases to trimming and J lost 4 bases; unmatched junction nucleotides: 4. The length of the CDR3 is 12 residues. The CDR3 region is CSVPAGGTEAFF. CDR3 DNA: TGCAGCGTTCCGGCAGGGGGCACTGAAGCTTTCTTT.

The V gene is TRBV10-1, the J gene TRBJ2-2; no firm D call. This CDR3 is 14 amino acids long. V lost 6 bases and J lost 5, with 13 bases in between. The germline V gene has CDR1 WNHNN and CDR2 SYGVQD (reference sequence). DNA of the CDR3: TGCGCCAGCAGCTCAAGGACCGCAACCGGGGAGCTGTTTTTT. Translated, it gives CASSSRTATGELFF.

This clonotype occurred a few times. V usage is TRBV30 and J usage is TRBJ2-7; no reliable D call. Germline values: CDR1 GTSNPN, CDR2 SVGIG (reference sequence). This CDR3 spans 11 amino acids. V shed 6 bases and J shed 3 bases, with 9 bases lying between them. Written as DNA, the CDR3 is TGTGCCTGCAAAAATAGCTACGAGCAGTACTTC. Protein product: CACKNSYEQYF.

The chain joins TRBV5-4 to TRBJ1-1; D is unclear. V lost 2 bases to trimming and J lost 9 bases, with 11 bases between them. CDR1 is SGHNT, CDR2 YYREEE, per germline (reference sequence). The CDR3 runs 12 residues. The CDR3 DNA is TGTGCCAGCAGCTTTGGGCAGTCGAAAGCTTTCTTT. Amino acid sequence: CASSFGQSKAFF. The variable domain in full, with the rest retrieved from reference TRBV5-4 and TRBJ1-1, is ETGVTQSPTHLIKTRGQQVTLRCSSQSGHNTVSWYQQALGQGPQFIFQYYREEENGRGNFPPRFSGLQFPNYSSELNVNALELDDSALYLCASSFGQSKAFFGQGTRLTVV.